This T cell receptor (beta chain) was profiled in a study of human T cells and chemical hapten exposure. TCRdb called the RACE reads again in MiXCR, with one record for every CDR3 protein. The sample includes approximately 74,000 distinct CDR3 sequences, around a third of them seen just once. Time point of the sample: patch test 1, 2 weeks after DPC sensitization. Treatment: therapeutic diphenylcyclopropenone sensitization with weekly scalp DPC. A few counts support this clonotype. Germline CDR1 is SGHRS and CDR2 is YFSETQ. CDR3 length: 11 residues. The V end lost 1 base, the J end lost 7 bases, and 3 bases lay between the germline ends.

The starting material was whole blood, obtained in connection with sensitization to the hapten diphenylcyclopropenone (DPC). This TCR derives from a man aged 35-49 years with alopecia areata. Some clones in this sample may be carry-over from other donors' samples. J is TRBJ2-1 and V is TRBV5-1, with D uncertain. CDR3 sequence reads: CASSLINEQFF. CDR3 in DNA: TGCGCCAGCAGCTTGATTAATGAGCAGTTCTTC. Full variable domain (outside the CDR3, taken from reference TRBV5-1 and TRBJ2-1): KAGVTQTPRYLIKTRGQQVTLSCSPISGHRSVSWYQQTPGQGLQFLFEYFSETQRNKGNFPGRFSGRQFSNSRSEMNVSTLELGDSALYLCASSLINEQFFGPGTRLTVL.